The clone carrying this T cell receptor (beta chain) was seen only once. The data originate from a study of blood T cell repertoires in COVID-19. Method: immunoSEQ multiplex PCR; TCRdb's copy keeps in-frame clones and lacks some. Seen here are about 270,000 clones, roughly 86% observed once, and the top ten hold about 8.6%. Sequenced material: peripheral blood. The TCR comes from a man aged 40-50 years with active or convalescent COVID-19.

CDR3 sequence (DNA): TGTGCCAGCTCACCAGCAGGGTCCTCTCAGCCCCAGCATTTT. Translation gives CASSPAGSSQPQHF. This chain joins TRBV18 and TRBJ1-5; TRBD1 is a possible D gene (5 bases). Germline values: CDR1 KGHSH, CDR2 LQKENI. The CDR3 spans 14 residues. V lost 2 bases to trimming and J lost 6 bases, with 11 bases between them.